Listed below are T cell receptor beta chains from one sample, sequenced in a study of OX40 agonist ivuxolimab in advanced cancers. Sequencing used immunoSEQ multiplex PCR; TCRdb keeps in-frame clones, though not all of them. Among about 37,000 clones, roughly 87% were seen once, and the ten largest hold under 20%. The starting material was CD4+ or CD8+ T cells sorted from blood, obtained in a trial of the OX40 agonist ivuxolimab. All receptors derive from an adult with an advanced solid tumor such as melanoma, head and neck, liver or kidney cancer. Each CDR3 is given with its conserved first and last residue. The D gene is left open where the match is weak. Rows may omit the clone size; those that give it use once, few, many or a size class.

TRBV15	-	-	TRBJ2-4	CATSSLAGSNIQYF	TGTGCCACCAGCAGTTTAGCAGGGAGCAACATTCAGTACTTC
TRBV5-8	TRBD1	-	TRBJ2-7	CASSLPPGQGTYEQYF	TGTGCCAGCAGCCTCCCCCCAGGACAGGGTACCTACGAGCAGTACTTC
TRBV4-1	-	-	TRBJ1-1	CASSSSDRNTEAFF	TGCGCCAGCAGCTCCTCGGACAGAAACACTGAAGCTTTCTTT
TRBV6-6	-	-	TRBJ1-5	CASSSGIQDQPQHF	TGTGCCAGCAGTTCAGGGATTCAGGATCAGCCCCAGCATTTT
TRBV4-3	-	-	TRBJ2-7	CASSQDRGYEQYF	TGCGCCAGCAGCCAAGATCGCGGATACGAGCAGTACTTC
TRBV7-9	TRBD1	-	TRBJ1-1	CASSSLDREAFF	TGTGCCAGCAGCTCCCTGGACAGGGAAGCTTTCTTT
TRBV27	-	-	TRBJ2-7	CASGEGAGGNEQYF	TGTGCCAGCGGAGAGGGGGCAGGGGGGAACGAGCAGTACTTC
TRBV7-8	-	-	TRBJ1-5	CASSLGSGRNQPQHF	TGTGCCAGCAGCCTCGGGTCAGGGCGTAATCAGCCCCAGCATTTT
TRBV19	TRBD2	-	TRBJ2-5	CASSISGGYQETQYF	TGTGCCAGTAGTATTAGCGGGGGGTACCAAGAGACCCAGTACTTC
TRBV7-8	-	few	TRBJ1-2	CASSLGTGGYGYTF	TGTGCCAGCAGCTTAGGCACGGGAGGCTATGGCTACACCTTC
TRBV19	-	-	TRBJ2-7	CASSTGPYEQYF	TGTGCCAGTAGTACGGGACCCTACGAGCAGTACTTC
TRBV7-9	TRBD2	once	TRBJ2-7	CASSISGLAEEQYF	TGTGCCAGCAGCATAAGCGGACTAGCCGAAGAGCAGTACTTC
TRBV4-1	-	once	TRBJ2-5	CASSQDLGGKETQYF	TGCGCCAGCAGCCAAGATCTTGGGGGTAAGGAGACCCAGTACTTC
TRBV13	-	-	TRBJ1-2	CASSLMAAREAYGYTF	TGTGCCAGCAGCCTAATGGCCGCTCGGGAGGCCTATGGCTACACCTTC
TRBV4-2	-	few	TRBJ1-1	CASSQDPGGSTEAFF	TGTGCCAGCAGCCAAGATCCCGGGGGGAGCACTGAAGCTTTCTTT
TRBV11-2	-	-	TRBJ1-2	CASSLIRGDYGYTF	TGTGCCAGCAGCTTAATTCGGGGGGACTATGGCTACACCTTC
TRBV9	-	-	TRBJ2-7	CASSVDFGSYEQYF	TGTGCCAGCAGCGTAGATTTTGGCTCCTACGAGCAGTACTTC